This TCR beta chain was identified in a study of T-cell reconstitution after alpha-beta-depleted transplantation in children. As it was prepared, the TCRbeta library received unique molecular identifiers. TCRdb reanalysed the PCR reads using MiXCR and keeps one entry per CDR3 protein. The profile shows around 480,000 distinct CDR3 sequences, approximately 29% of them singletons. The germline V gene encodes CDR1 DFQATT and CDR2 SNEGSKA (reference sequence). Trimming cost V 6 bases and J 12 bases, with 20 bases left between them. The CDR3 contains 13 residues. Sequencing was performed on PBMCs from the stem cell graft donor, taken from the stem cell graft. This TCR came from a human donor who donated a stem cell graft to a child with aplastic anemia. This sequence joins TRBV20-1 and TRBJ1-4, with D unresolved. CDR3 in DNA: TGCAGTGCGAGACCCTCCGGAACCGGGGAACTGTTTTTT. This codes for CSARPSGTGELFF.